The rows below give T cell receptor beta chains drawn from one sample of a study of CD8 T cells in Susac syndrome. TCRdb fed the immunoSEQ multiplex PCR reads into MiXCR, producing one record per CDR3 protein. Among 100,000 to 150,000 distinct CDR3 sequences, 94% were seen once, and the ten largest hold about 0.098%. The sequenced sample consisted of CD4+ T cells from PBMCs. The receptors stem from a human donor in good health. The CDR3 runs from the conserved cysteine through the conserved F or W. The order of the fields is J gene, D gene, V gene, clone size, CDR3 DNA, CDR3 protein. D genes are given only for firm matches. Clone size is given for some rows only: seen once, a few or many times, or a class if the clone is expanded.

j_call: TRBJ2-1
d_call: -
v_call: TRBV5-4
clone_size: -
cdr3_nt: TGTGCCAGCAGCCTACTCTCTAGTGGCGGAAGCTCCTACAATGAGCAGTTCTTC
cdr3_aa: CASSLLSSGGSSYNEQFF

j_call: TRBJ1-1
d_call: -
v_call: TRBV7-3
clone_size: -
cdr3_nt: TGTGCCAGCAGCTTAATACAGGAAGCTTTCTTT
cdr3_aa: CASSLIQEAFF

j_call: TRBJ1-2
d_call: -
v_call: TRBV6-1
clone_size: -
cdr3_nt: TGTGCCAGCTTCGGTATTTGGGACGCACTCTATGGCTACACCTTC
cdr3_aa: CASFGIWDALYGYTF

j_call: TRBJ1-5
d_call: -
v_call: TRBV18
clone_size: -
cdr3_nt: TGTGCCAGCTCACCCGGGGGTGTCGGTCAGCCCCAGCATTTT
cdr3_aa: CASSPGGVGQPQHF

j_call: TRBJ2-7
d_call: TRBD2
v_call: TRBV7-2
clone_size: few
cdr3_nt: TGTGCCAGCAGCTTAACTAGCGGGAGTTCCTACGAGCAGTACTTC
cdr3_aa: CASSLTSGSSYEQYF

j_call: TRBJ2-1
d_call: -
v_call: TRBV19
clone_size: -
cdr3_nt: TGTGCCACCCAAGGTTTCGGGGCGGGTGAGCAGTTCTTC
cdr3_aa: CATQGFGAGEQFF

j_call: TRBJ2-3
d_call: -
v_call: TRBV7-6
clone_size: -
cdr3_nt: TGTGCCAGCAGCTCCAACCCACTAGCAGTCACAGATACGCAGTATTTT
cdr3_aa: CASSSNPLAVTDTQYF

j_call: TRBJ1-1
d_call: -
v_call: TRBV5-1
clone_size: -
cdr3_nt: TGCGCCAGCAGGGAGACAGGGAACACTGAAGCTTTCTTT
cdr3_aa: CASRETGNTEAFF

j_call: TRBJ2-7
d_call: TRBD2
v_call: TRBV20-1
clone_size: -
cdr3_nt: TGCAGTGCGGGTAGCGGGAGGGTCGCCTACGAGCAGTACTTC
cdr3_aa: CSAGSGRVAYEQYF

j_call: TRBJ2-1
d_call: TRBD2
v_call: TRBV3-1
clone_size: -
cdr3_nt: TGTGCCAGCAGCCAAGATACTAACAGCGGGAGGGGGCAGTTCTTC
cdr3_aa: CASSQDTNSGRGQFF

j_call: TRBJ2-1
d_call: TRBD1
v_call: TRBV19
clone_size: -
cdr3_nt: TGTGCCAGTAGTATCGTACAGGGGGCTACTGATGAGCAGTTCTTC
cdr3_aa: CASSIVQGATDEQFF

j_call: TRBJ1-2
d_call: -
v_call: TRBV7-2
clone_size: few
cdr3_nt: TGTGCCAGTAGGGCAGGCGCTATCTATGGCTACACCTTC
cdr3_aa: CASRAGAIYGYTF

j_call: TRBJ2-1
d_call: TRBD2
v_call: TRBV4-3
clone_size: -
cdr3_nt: TGCGCCAGCAGCCGAGGGACTAGCGGACTCAATGAGCAGTTCTTC
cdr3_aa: CASSRGTSGLNEQFF

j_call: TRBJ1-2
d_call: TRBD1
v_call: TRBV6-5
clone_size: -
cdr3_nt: TGTGCCAGCAGTTATGAAGGGGGCCTCGGCTATGGCTACACCTTC
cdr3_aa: CASSYEGGLGYGYTF

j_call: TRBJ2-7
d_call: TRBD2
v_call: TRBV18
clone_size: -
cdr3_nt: TGTGCCAGCTCACCACTTTTCACGGCGGGAGACACCGAGCAGTACTTC
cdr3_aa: CASSPLFTAGDTEQYF

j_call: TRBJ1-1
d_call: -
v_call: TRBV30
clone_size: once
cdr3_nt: TGTGCCTGGAGTGTGTTGGAGATCACTGAAGCTTTCTTT
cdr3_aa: CAWSVLEITEAFF

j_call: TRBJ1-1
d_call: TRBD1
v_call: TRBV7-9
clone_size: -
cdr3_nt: TGTGCCAGCAGCAGACGGACAGGGATGGGAGCTTTCTTT
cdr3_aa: CASSRRTGMGAFF

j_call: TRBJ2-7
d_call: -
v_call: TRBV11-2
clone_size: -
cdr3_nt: TGTGCCAGCAGTCCTTCACCGGGGGCGGGAGACTACGAGCAGTACTTC
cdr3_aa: CASSPSPGAGDYEQYF

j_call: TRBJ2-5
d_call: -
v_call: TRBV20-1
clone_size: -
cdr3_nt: TGCAGTGTTTCAAGGCCGCAAGAGACCCAGTACTTC
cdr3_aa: CSVSRPQETQYF

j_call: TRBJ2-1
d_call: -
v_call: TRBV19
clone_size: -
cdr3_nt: TGTGCCAGTTCGGGGGCCTTGGACAATGAGCAGTTCTTC
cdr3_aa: CASSGALDNEQFF

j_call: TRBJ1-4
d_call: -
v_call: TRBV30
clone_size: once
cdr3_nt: TGTGCCTGGAGTTTGTCACCTGAAAAACTGTTTTTT
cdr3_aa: CAWSLSPEKLFF

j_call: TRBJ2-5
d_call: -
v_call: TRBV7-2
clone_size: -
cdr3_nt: TGTGCCAGCAGCGATCAGCCGGGCAGATTACTGGAGACCCAGTACTTC
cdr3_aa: CASSDQPGRLLETQYF

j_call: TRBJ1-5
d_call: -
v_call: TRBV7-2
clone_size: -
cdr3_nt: TGTGCCAGCAGCTTAGAGGGAGGGAGCAATCAGCCCCAGCATTTT
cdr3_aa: CASSLEGGSNQPQHF

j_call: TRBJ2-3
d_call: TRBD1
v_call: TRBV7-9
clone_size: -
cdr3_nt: TGTGCCAGCAGCCAGGGGGAAGGGGATACGCAGTATTTT
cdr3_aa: CASSQGEGDTQYF

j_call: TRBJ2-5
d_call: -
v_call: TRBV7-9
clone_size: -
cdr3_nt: TGTGCCAGCAGCGTAACCCGGGAGACCCAGTACTTC
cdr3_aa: CASSVTRETQYF

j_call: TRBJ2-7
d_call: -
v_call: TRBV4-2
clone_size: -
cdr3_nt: TGTGCCAGCAGCCAAGATTGGTCGGAGGAGCAGTACTTC
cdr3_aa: CASSQDWSEEQYF

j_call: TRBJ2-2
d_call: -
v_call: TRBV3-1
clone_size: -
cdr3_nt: TGTGCCAGCAGCCGAAATACTAGGAGCCCGAACACCGGGGAGCTGTTTTTT
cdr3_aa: CASSRNTRSPNTGELFF